The 13 T cell receptor beta chains below all came from one sample that was sequenced in a study of T cells in tuberculosis. Data came from immunoSEQ multiplex PCR; TCRdb stores just in-frame clones and leaves some out. This table holds some 49,000 clones, nearly 95% found once. Time point given: new active TB diagnosis, blood taken before or within 7 days of starting treatment. Sequencing used PBMCs, obtained at tuberculosis diagnosis. The receptor source for this set is an adult with tuberculosis.

The V gene is TRBV6-1, the J gene TRBJ2-7, with 7 nucleotides matching TRBD2. CDR1 and CDR2 from the germline V gene are MNHNS and SASEGT. Germline trimming cut 7 bases from V and 2 bases from J; bases unmatched to any gene: 8. The CDR3 is 14 amino acids. Here the CDR3 DNA reads TGTGCCAGCACTCTAGCGGCTCTCCCCTACGAGCAGTACTTC. As protein: CASTLAALPYEQYF.

V and J are TRBV2 and TRBJ1-2; 9 nucleotides line up with TRBD1. Trimming took 0 bases from V and 6 from J; bases not matched to a gene: 8. Germline CDR1 SNHLY, CDR2 FYNNEI. The CDR3 is 16 residues long. The CDR3: CASSEAIATGGNGYTF. CDR3 coding DNA: TGTGCCAGCAGTGAAGCGATCGCGACAGGGGGTAATGGCTACACCTTC.

CDR3 nucleotides: TGCAGTGCCCCCTCTAGCTGGGGAGCTTTCTTT. Residues: CSAPSSWGAFF. The chain combines TRBV20-1 with TRBJ1-1, with D uncertain. CDR1 is DFQATT, CDR2 SNEGSKA, per germline (reference sequence). This CDR3 region has 11 residues. Deletions cut 6 bases from V and 10 bases from J, with 15 bases between.

The DNA for the CDR3 is TGTGCCAGCAGCCCGCAAACGCGGGGCACTGAAGCTTTCTTT. Amino acid sequence: CASSPQTRGTEAFF. The V gene is TRBV5-5, the J gene TRBJ1-1; D remains ambiguous. V was pared by 4 bases and J by 4 bases, with 14 bases between. The CDR3 totals 14 residues. Germline CDR1 SGHKS, CDR2 YYEKEE (reference sequence).

The rearrangement joins TRBV7-2 to TRBJ1-2, with a possible D match to TRBD1 (6 bases). Germline V gene data show CDR1 as SGHTA and CDR2 as FQGNSA. CDR3 size: 16 residues. The ends were cut back, 7 bases at V and 0 bases at J, with 18 bases in the middle. The CDR3 nucleotides are TGTGCCAGCACCAGGACAGCGATAAGAGCTAACTATGGCTACACCTTC. This gives the protein CASTRTAIRANYGYTF. The full variable domain, with the rest looked up from reference TRBV7-2 and TRBJ1-2, is GAGVSQSPSNKVTEKGKDVELRCDPISGHTALYWYRQSLGQGLEFLIYFQGNSAPDKSGLPSDRFSAERTGGSVSTLTIQRTQQEDSAVYLCASTRTAIRANYGYTFGSGTRLTVV.

This clone appeared a single time. V and J are TRBV30 and TRBJ2-7; 8 nucleotides agree with TRBD2. This CDR3 is 14 amino acids long. Germline CDR1 is GTSNPN and CDR2 is SVGIG (reference sequence). Trimming at V came to 0 bases and at J to 7 bases, leaving 8 bases not matched to a gene. The DNA for the CDR3 is TGTGCCTGGAGTGTTGGAGCGGGAGTTGGGGAGCAGTACTTC. Translated, it gives CAWSVGAGVGEQYF.

V is TRBV29-1 and J is TRBJ2-2, with D possibly being TRBD2 (6 bases). This CDR3 is 14 amino acids long. Germline V gene data show CDR1 as SQVTM and CDR2 as ANQGSEA. The V gene lost 5 bases and the J gene lost 4 bases, with 14 bases spanning the gap. The CDR3 here is CSVFGGLGTGELFF. In nucleotides, the CDR3 is TGCAGCGTTTTCGGAGGGCTTGGCACCGGGGAGCTGTTTTTT.

This chain joins TRBV28 and TRBJ1-2; D not resolved. Looked up from germline, CDR1 is MDHEN and CDR2 is SYDVKM. The CDR3 runs to 13 residues. V was cut by 8 bases and J by 2 bases, with 12 bases left in between. CDR3 DNA sequence: TGTGCCAGCTCCCTGAGGGAAAACTATGGCTACACCTTC. Translating gives CASSLRENYGYTF.

The chain carries TRBV2 and TRBJ1-5; no clear D gene. Trimming cost V 1 base and J 6 bases, with 10 bases left between them. This CDR3 spans 14 amino acids. Germline V gives CDR1 SNHLY, CDR2 FYNNEI. The CDR3 loop reads CASSEGTGSQPQHF. The CDR3 nucleotides read TGTGCCAGCAGTGAAGGTACGGGGTCTCAGCCCCAGCATTTT.

The DNA of the CDR3 is TGTGCCAGCTCACCTGACGGGGGGAAAAACATTCAGTACTTC. Translation gives CASSPDGGKNIQYF. The J gene is TRBJ2-4, the V gene TRBV18; the match to TRBD2 covers 7 bases. The CDR3 covers 14 residues. The germline V gene has CDR1 KGHSH and CDR2 LQKENI. The trim removed 3 bases at V and 4 bases at J, leaving 3 bases unmatched. The full variable domain, in which reference TRBV18 and TRBJ2-4 provide the parts outside the CDR3, is NAGVMQNPRHLVRRRGQEARLRCSPMKGHSHVYWYRQLPEEGLKFMVYLQKENIIDESGMPKERFSAEFPKEGPSILRIQQVVRGDSAAYFCASSPDGGKNIQYFGAGTRLSVL.

A single count supports this clone. The chain joins TRBV28 to TRBJ2-5; D possibly corresponds to TRBD2 (5 bases). Germline lookup yields CDR1 MDHEN and CDR2 SYDVKM. V lost 6 bases and J 3 bases, leaving 5 bases between the germline ends. The CDR3 consists of 11 residues. CDR3 region: CASRREETQYF. The CDR3 nucleotides are TGTGCCAGCAGGCGGGAAGAGACCCAGTACTTC.

The chain carries TRBV5-1 and TRBJ1-2; D gene uncertain. Trimming cost V 2 bases and J 4 bases, with 9 bases left between them. The CDR3 contains 13 residues. Germline lookup yields CDR1 SGHRS and CDR2 YFSETQ. DNA of the CDR3: TGCGCCAGCAGCTTCGAGGGATCCTATGGCTACACCTTC. Protein sequence: CASSFEGSYGYTF.

The V gene is TRBV25-1, the J gene TRBJ1-5; the D is unclear. V lost 8 bases and J 4 bases, leaving 6 bases between the germline ends. The CDR3 runs 11 residues. Germline V CDR1 and CDR2: MGHDK, SYGVNS. The CDR3 loop reads CASRGNQPQHF. CDR3 in DNA: TGTGCCAGCCGGGGAAATCAGCCCCAGCATTTT.